This T cell receptor (beta chain) was recovered during a study of CD8+ T cells in alopecia areata (dated by TCRdb to the late 2010s). For context, the study as a whole: The treated patients took part in an open-label pilot trial in which moderate-to-severe alopecia areata was treated with oral tofacitinib at 5 to 10 mg twice daily. Patients stayed on tofacitinib for 6 to 18 months and then had 6 months of follow-up off drug so that delayed response and recurrence could be assessed. In treated patients, disease severity was measured using the SALT score, which gives the percentage of scalp surface area affected. TCRbeta CDR3 regions were amplified by immunoSEQ multiplex PCR with 35 Vbeta forward and 13 Jbeta reverse primers. Biopsies were taken from tofacitinib-treated patients at baseline and again at 4 and 24 weeks into treatment, and several of those patients also had a later scalp biopsy. In humans, TCRbeta sequencing was performed on scalp tissue and on sorted CD4+ and CD8+ peripheral blood T cells from healthy controls and from patients with patchy or totalis/universalis alopecia areata. The RNA source kit depended on sample type: the PAXgene miRNA kit for fixed scalp, the miRNeasy kit for PBMCs, and the RNeasy kit for mouse skin. Scalp clonality was compared across normal scalp (n=4), patchy alopecia areata scalp (n=8), and alopecia totalis/universalis scalp (n=8). To study T cell clonal expansion in alopecia areata, the researchers applied high-throughput TCRbeta sequencing to both the C3H/HeJ mouse model and human patients.

With regard to this clone: What this receptor recognizes is not known. No base quality information exists; no much larger clone differs at one position.

The method behind the library was the immunoSEQ multiplex PCR assay. RNA was extracted from all samples and reverse transcribed into cDNA as template for TCR sequencing. SuperScript III was used for first-strand cDNA synthesis, primed with a 2:1 mix of oligo-dT and random hexamers. A synthetic immune receptor repertoire was used to gauge amplification bias, and whatever bias remained was removed computationally. The authors' pipeline ran thus. Raw reads were preprocessed for error removal, and CDR3 was defined according to IMGT conventions as running from the conserved cysteine to phenylalanine. Clonality was computed by normalizing Shannon entropy by log2 of the number of productive unique TCRs and subtracting the result from 1. CD4 or CD8 identity of scalp clones was inferred by cross-referencing scalp TCRbeta sequences with sorted blood CD4 and CD8 repertoires. This is the immuneACCESS table as TCRdb keeps it, with only in-frame sequences that have V and J called. A part of the clones is gone; compared with another copy, unresolved V genes explain less than half, and the rest is unexplained. V and J calls plus clone size are reproduced from that table; the DNA served to infer D and trimming. This sample is represented by about 180,000 clones; roughly 50% of them were singletons. Approximately 10% of the sample is held by the ten biggest clonotypes.

The CDR1 and CDR2 encoded by the germline V gene are SGHTA and FQGNSA. Taken from cysteine to phenylalanine, the CDR3 has 15 residues. The retained sequence is limited to the CDR3, 45 bases, with the frame set at the first base. Trimming takes 8 bases off V and 0 bases off J; junction bases not matched to a gene: 6. The full study reports these points: Many expanded lesional clones were found to persist in scalp and blood during tofacitinib treatment, and relapse after treatment cessation may be partly explained by this persistence. Compared with normal scalp, lesional scalp, particularly in alopecia totalis/universalis, had higher clonality and more expanded CD8+ clones, which suggests antigenic drive. Scalp clonality and the number of expanded CD8+ clones among the top 100 scalp clones were significantly decreased by tofacitinib. Because the treated cohort was small and had just a single nonresponder, larger studies are needed to establish links between baseline CD8+ expansion and response. Unlike mouse skin, where gammadelta T cells dominate, normal human skin contains resident alphabeta T cells that get sequenced too, which complicates analysis of the scalp TCR repertoire. Shared TCR sequences between patients were less evident than in mice, which may be partly attributable to HLA diversity in the patient population.

The intended sense of this specimen's time point label: 20 to 30 weeks on oral tofacitinib. The treatment or condition label, read with the paper, signifies: oral pan-JAK inhibitor, 5-10 mg twice daily. Peripheral blood and lesional scalp punch biopsies were obtained from patients with alopecia areata. After PBMCs were isolated by density centrifugation and stained for CD3, CD4 and CD8, a FACSAria was used to sort CD4+ and CD8+ T cells. This receptor was taken from a human donor with alopecia areata. The sample here was CD8+ T cells sorted from blood, taken at week 24, from a patient treated with tofacitinib. Rearrangement joined TRBV7-2 to TRBJ2-1, with 8 central nucleotides matching TRBD1. The sequenced DNA is TGTGCCAGCCGACCGGGACAGGTCTCCTACAATGAGCAGTTCTTC. This codes for CASRPGQVSYNEQFF.